The 10 T cell receptor beta chains listed next were all sequenced from one sample in a study of blood T cell repertoires in COVID-19. Assay: immunoSEQ multiplex PCR; the TCRdb copy retains only in-frame clones and omits some. Of about 130,000 clones in the sample, approximately 80% are singletons; the top ten hold 35% to 40%. The sequenced sample was peripheral blood. The receptors originated from a man aged 40-50 years with active or convalescent COVID-19.

The chain links TRBV19 to TRBJ1-3; D possibly corresponds to TRBD1 (5 bases). V lost 1 base and J lost 2, with 6 bases in between. CDR3 length: 14 amino acids. Germline-derived CDR1 and CDR2 are LNHDA and SQIVND (reference sequence). The CDR3, as DNA: TGTGCCAGTAGTATAGCAGGGACTGGAAACACCATATATTTT. It specifies CASSIAGTGNTIYF.

There are a few counts of this clone. The V call is TRBV19, the J call TRBJ2-1, with TRBD1 matching over 9 bases. The germline V gene encodes CDR1 LNHDA and CDR2 SQIVND (reference sequence). Trimming took 4 bases from V and 7 from J; bases not matched to a gene: 11. This CDR3 has 16 residues. The CDR3 is CASSTRGQGKRNEQFF. The CDR3 DNA reads TGTGCCAGTAGTACCCGGGGACAGGGCAAGAGAAATGAGCAGTTCTTC. The full variable domain, its missing parts supplied by reference TRBV19 and TRBJ2-1, is DGGITQSPKYLFRKEGQNVTLSCEQNLNHDAMYWYRQDPGQGLRLIYYSQIVNDFQKGDIAEGYSVSREKKESFPLTVTSAQKNPTAFYLCASSTRGQGKRNEQFFGPGTRLTVL.

The chain employs TRBV4-1 and TRBJ2-3; maybe TRBD2 (7 bases). Trimming cost V 3 bases and J 0 bases, with 22 bases left between them. Germline CDR1 is MGHRA and CDR2 is YSYEKL. This CDR3 has 19 residues. CDR3 sequence (DNA): TGCGCCAGCAGCCAGGGGTACGCGGGGGCCTCACTCAGCACAGATACGCAGTATTTT. Protein: CASSQGYAGASLSTDTQYF.

This chain connects TRBV7-6 to TRBJ2-2, with TRBD2 identical over 9 bases. CDR3 size: 16 residues. V gave up 5 bases and J gave up 3 bases; unmatched junction bases: 7. Germline CDR1 is SGHVS and CDR2 is FNYEAQ. The CDR3, as DNA: TGTGCCAGCAGCCCGGGGGCGGGAGGGCACACCGGGGAGCTGTTTTTT. Translating gives CASSPGAGGHTGELFF.

The chain employs TRBV2 and TRBJ2-7; the match to TRBD2 covers 9 bases. Per germline, CDR1 SNHLY and CDR2 FYNNEI. This CDR3 has 18 residues. The ends lost 8 bases at V and 4 bases at J; junction bases unmatched: 21. Here the CDR3 reads CASLDGSGRRKVTYEQYF. The CDR3 DNA follows: TGTGCCAGCTTAGATGGAAGCGGGAGGAGGAAAGTAACGTACGAGCAGTACTTC.

This clone appeared a single time. The chain uses TRBV28 and TRBJ1-2; TRBD1 aligns across 7 bases. The germline V gene has CDR1 MDHEN and CDR2 SYDVKM. V was clipped by 5 bases and J by 6 bases; unmatched bases: 3. The CDR3 contains 12 residues. CDR3 sequence (DNA): TGTGCCAGCAGTAAGACAGGGAATGGCTACACCTTC. It yields the protein CASSKTGNGYTF.

V is TRBV4-1 and J is TRBJ1-2; perhaps TRBD1 as D (6 bases). The V end was cut by 1 base, the J end by 4 bases, with 13 bases between. The CDR3 totals 15 residues. The germline CDR1 and CDR2 sequences are MGHRA and YSYEKL. The CDR3 region has the DNA TGCGCCAGCAGCCAAGGGGACAACCCCTCCTATGGCTACACCTTC. Translated: CASSQGDNPSYGYTF.

V and J are TRBV12-5 and TRBJ1-2, with 8 nucleotides matching TRBD1. Germline V gene sequence: CDR1 LGHNT, CDR2 FRNRAP. V shed 6 bases and J 5 bases; nucleotides not matched to a gene: 5. There are 13 residues in the CDR3. CDR3 nucleotides: TGTGCTAGTGGCTCGGGACAGGAGTATGGCTACACCTTC. Protein product: CASGSGQEYGYTF.

The chain carries TRBV27 and TRBJ2-3, with a tentative D call TRBD2 (6 bases). CDR1 and CDR2 (germline): MNHEY, SMNVEV (reference sequence). Trimming stripped 6 bases from V and 2 bases from J, with 12 bases between. The CDR3 totals 14 residues. CDR3 sequence: CASRRDFSTDTQYF. CDR3 DNA: TGTGCCAGCAGACGGGACTTTTCCACAGATACGCAGTATTTT.

The table lists this clone with a count of one. This chain links TRBV30 with TRBJ1-1; 8 bases fit TRBD1. The CDR3 length is 13 residues. Germline lookup yields CDR1 GTSNPN and CDR2 SVGIG (reference sequence). Unmatched junction bases numbered 7, after V lost 7 bases and J lost 3 bases. This chain's CDR3 is CAFHRGVDTEAFF. DNA of the CDR3: TGTGCCTTCCACAGGGGGGTGGACACTGAAGCTTTCTTT.